This T cell receptor beta chain comes out of a study of PD-1 blockade in classical Hodgkin lymphoma. Only in-frame clones appear in the TCRdb table, and some are missing; sequencing was by immunoSEQ multiplex PCR. This sample has 15,000 to 20,000 clones, with approximately 72% found just once. Study outcomes and limitations: By C4D1, CD4+ diversity increased significantly, especially in complete responders.

This CDR3 spans 15 amino acids. Germline assignment: CDR1 SGHRS and CDR2 YFSETQ. V lost 0 bases and J lost 6, with 15 bases in between. Exposure to brentuximab vedotin varied, and each patient had relapsed following autologous stem cell transplantation. Each best response was a complete response, a partial response or progressive disease. With regard to this clone: The antigen remains unidentified.

This receptor was identified in a human donor with classical Hodgkin lymphoma. The chain links TRBV5-1 to TRBJ1-2; maybe TRBD1 (5 bases). Specimen: peripheral blood mononuclear cells (PBMCs), collected at baseline. CDR3: CASSLAGGWMDGYTF. The CDR3 coding sequence is TGCGCCAGCAGCTTGGCGGGGGGATGGATGGATGGCTACACCTTC.